This T cell receptor beta chain was profiled in a study of cytomegalovirus exposure and HLA in healthy donors. Study-level information: The roughly 130 validation repertoires used the same platform as the approximately 700 first-cohort repertoires, a later analysis reported.

In regard to this clone: Antigen unknown.

The assay was immunoSEQ multiplex PCR, and TCRdb's table has in-frame clones only and misses some. The sample consists of approximately 120,000 clones, about nine tenths of them appearing once. The germline V gene has CDR1 LNHNV and CDR2 YYDKDF (reference sequence). The V gene end was trimmed by 5 bases and the J gene end by 7 bases; junction bases not matched to a gene: 9. This CDR3 has 16 amino acids. Whole-study findings and limits: Associated with cytomegalovirus, according to the listing, were 150 to 200 TCR beta chains. Most TCR sequences proved rare, with some public TCRs found in many donors. The tendency of first-cohort TCR clusters to co-occur in the 120 or so validation repertoires was identified by a subsequent analysis.

The sequence was collected from a woman aged 18-30 years in good health and CMV-seronegative. Sequenced material: PBMCs. The rearrangement joins TRBV15 to TRBJ2-1; 12 positions match TRBD1. The CDR3 is CATSLGGTGGSNEQFF. The CDR3 region has the DNA TGTGCCACCAGCCTGGGCGGGACAGGGGGCTCTAATGAGCAGTTCTTC.